The source of this TCR beta chain is a study of radiotherapy plus CTLA-4 blockade in lung cancer. Study information: Objective responses were observed in 15% to 20% of patients, and disease control was achieved by just over 30%.

The CDR3 sequence is 22 residues long. V lost 0 bases, J lost 2 bases, and 22 bases stayed unmatched. In germline, CDR1 is LGHNA, CDR2 YSLEER. Sequenced by immunoSEQ multiplex PCR; TCRdb stores in-frame clones only, minus some. Of tens of thousands of clones listed, approximately 86% are singletons. The sequencing used peripheral blood, collected from a patient treated with radiotherapy plus ipilimumab. V usage is TRBV4-3 and J usage is TRBJ1-5; 7 bases are shared with TRBD1. This clonotype was sampled from a human donor with non-small cell lung cancer who had a partial response to radiotherapy plus ipilimumab. The CDR3 region is CASSQDWRSTGRVGLGNQPQHF. The CDR3 DNA reads as TGCGCCAGCAGCCAAGATTGGCGGTCGACAGGGAGAGTAGGTTTGGGCAATCAGCCCCAGCATTTT.